Included here is one TCR beta chain sequence, with context. Its antigen is unidentified. Germline loops: CDR1 MNHEY, CDR2 SMNVEV (reference sequence). The CDR3 is 15 residues long. V shed 10 bases and J 2 bases; nucleotides not matched to a gene: 10. The cDNA came from 5'RACE, which used 10-nucleotide random UMIs. TCRdb called the 5' RACE reads again in MiXCR, with one record for every CDR3 protein. The sample holds tens of thousands of distinct CDR3 sequences; around 3.4% are singletons and the top ten take under 6%. The source of the sample is a study of neurological immune-mediated disorders. Study as a whole: There were some 35 multiple sclerosis patients; approximately 31 were relapsing-remitting and 3 were secondary progressive. Findings and caveats of the study: Neither clinical nor MRI features showed any association with the multiple sclerosis repertoire cluster, and the authors stated that larger cohorts are needed. Phylogenetically, 18 of 34 multiple sclerosis patients' repertoires fell into one related-CDR3 cluster, a possible signature.

The specimen was PBMCs. The receptor was isolated from a man aged 40-49 years with multiple sclerosis. The chain employs TRBV27 and TRBJ2-2; TRBD1 matches at 7 bases. The CDR3 sequence: CATKPGGTNTGELFF. The CDR3 DNA is TGTGCCACTAAACCAGGGGGTACAAACACCGGGGAGCTGTTTTTT.